This passage covers 10 T cell receptor beta chains from one sample sequenced in a study of vaccination and CD4 T cells after COVID-19. This sample's treatment: roughly 11-day PBMC culture with coronavirus spike peptide pools or control peptides (ViraFEST assay). Those CD4+ T cells from the unexposed donor predate the COVID-19 pandemic (2011-2018). Antigens for these TCRs are unknown. The Oncomine TCR Beta short-read assay generated sequence data from the DNA of cultured CD4+ T cells. From CD4+ T cells that had been cultured, genomic DNA was extracted. MiXCR, run by TCRdb on the PCR reads, gives a single entry per CDR3 protein. This sample carries 9,000 to 10,000 distinct CDR3 sequences, roughly 27% of them seen once, and the ten largest clones take around 27%. Sequenced: CD4+ T cells from blood, cultured in vitro. These receptors were obtained from a human donor in good health.

The CDR3, as DNA: TGCAGTGCTATTAGACAGGGGGAGGAAAAACTGTTTTTT. Translating it yields CSAIRQGEEKLFF. The chain employs TRBV20-1 and TRBJ1-4, with TRBD1 matching 9 bases. The CDR3 is made up of 13 amino acids. V lost 4 bases, J lost 8 bases, and 5 bases stayed unmatched. Germline V gives CDR1 DFQATT, CDR2 SNEGSKA (reference sequence).

The chain uses TRBV19 and TRBJ1-2; the D is unclear. Trimming cost V 3 bases and J 8 bases, with 13 bases left between them. This CDR3 has 13 residues. Germline V gives CDR1 LNHDA, CDR2 SQIVND (reference sequence). This CDR3 is CASSIRPGDGYTF. The DNA for the CDR3 is TGTGCCAGTAGTATCAGACCGGGAGACGGCTACACCTTC.

In this sample, this clonotype turned up a few times. The genes are TRBV20-1 and TRBJ2-1, with TRBD2 matching over 11 bases. The trim removed 6 bases at V and 0 bases at J, leaving 4 bases unmatched. The CDR3 contains 15 residues. Germline CDR1 and CDR2: DFQATT and SNEGSKA (reference sequence). The CDR3 DNA follows: TGCAGTGCCCTGGGACTAGCGGCCTCCTACAATGAGCAGTTCTTC. It encodes CSALGLAASYNEQFF.

On this clonotype: A read error may produce the germline difference seen at one junction end. The rearrangement links TRBV28 to TRBJ2-3, with TRBD1 matching over 8 bases. The CDR3 is 12 amino acids. CDR1 and CDR2 (germline): MDHEN, SYDVKM. The CDR3, as DNA: TGTGCCAGCAGTCAGGGACAGGAGAGACCCCTTTTT. Its protein product is CASSQGQERPLF.

In its sample, this clonotype was seen a few times. Written as DNA, the CDR3 is TGTGCCAGCAGTGTAGGGGGGGTCGGCAATCAGCCCCAGCATTTT. It codes for CASSVGGVGNQPQHF. This chain uses TRBV2 with TRBJ1-5; D is perhaps TRBD1 (6 bases). V was pared by 4 bases and J by 2 bases, with 12 bases between. This CDR3 is 15 amino acids long. CDR1 is SNHLY, CDR2 FYNNEI, per germline.

Within the sample, this clonotype is medium-sized. The chain joins TRBV20-1 to TRBJ1-1; TRBD1 is a possible D gene (6 bases). This CDR3 has 15 residues. Germline-derived CDR1 and CDR2 are DFQATT and SNEGSKA (reference sequence). With 3 bases removed from V and 1 base from J, the gap between germline ends came to 15 bases. In nucleotides, the CDR3 is TGCAGTGCTAGGAGGGGGAGGCGGGAGAACACTGAAGCTTTCTTT. It specifies CSARRGRRENTEAFF.

This clonotype was counted a few times. The chain uses TRBV7-2 and TRBJ2-2, with D perhaps TRBD1 (5 bases). Trimming left V 1 base short and J 6 bases short, with 15 bases between. The CDR3 has 16 amino acids. Germline V lookup: CDR1 SGHTA, CDR2 FQGNSA. DNA for the CDR3: TGTGCCAGCAGCTTAGGCCGCCGACAGACCGCCGGGGAGCTGTTTTTT. Translating gives CASSLGRRQTAGELFF.

This clonotype has only one observation. This chain links TRBV28 with TRBJ1-3, with a possible D match to TRBD1 (5 bases). CDR1 is MDHEN and CDR2 is SYDVKM in the germline V gene. There are 15 residues in the CDR3. V gave up 6 bases and J gave up 0 bases, with 12 bases separating them. This CDR3 reads CASRSNRLSGNTIYF. The CDR3 region has the DNA TGTGCCAGCAGATCAAACAGGCTCTCTGGAAACACCATATATTTT.

The CDR3 DNA reads as TGTGCCAGCAGACCAGCGGGACTAGCGGGAGACCGCGAGCAGTACTTC. Residues: CASRPAGLAGDREQYF. V usage is TRBV7-2 and J usage is TRBJ2-7; 14 bases fit TRBD2. The CDR3 has 16 residues. CDR1 and CDR2 from the germline V gene are SGHTA and FQGNSA. The V gene end was trimmed by 6 bases and the J gene end by 6 bases; junction bases not matched to a gene: 10.

The V call is TRBV19, the J call TRBJ2-7, with 11 bases matching TRBD2. Looked up from germline, CDR1 is LNHDA and CDR2 is SQIVND (reference sequence). The CDR3 has 15 amino acids. J was trimmed by 5 bases and V by 3 bases; bases with no gene match: 6. The CDR3 region has the DNA TGTGCCAGTAGTATCCGGCTAGCGGGAGGCCACGAGCAGTACTTC. Residues: CASSIRLAGGHEQYF. Full variable domain (outside the CDR3, taken from reference TRBV19 and TRBJ2-7): DGGITQSPKYLFRKEGQNVTLSCEQNLNHDAMYWYRQDPGQGLRLIYYSQIVNDFQKGDIAEGYSVSREKKESFPLTVTSAQKNPTAFYLCASSIRLAGGHEQYFGPGTRLTVT.